The 12 T cell receptor beta chains in this list originate from one sample, sequenced in a study of Ad26.COV2.S vaccination and SARS-CoV-2 variants. Data came from immunoSEQ multiplex PCR; TCRdb stores just in-frame clones and leaves some out. Seen here are over 400,000 clones, approximately 89% observed once, and the top ten hold around 2.5%. Indicated treatment: around 19 received Ad26.COV2.S at low or high dose, single or two shots; about five received placebo; per-sample allocation not given. Day 63 after the first vaccine or placebo injection was the time point for sampling. This specimen was peripheral blood, taken in a trial of Ad26.COV2.S vaccine versus placebo. Receptors were obtained from a person aged 18-60 years who received the Ad26.COV2.S COVID-19 vaccine or a placebo.

This clone was detected only a few times. This chain joins TRBV5-1 and TRBJ1-1, with D unclear. CDR3 length: 13 amino acids. V shed 4 bases and J shed 2 bases, with 9 bases lying between them. Germline values: CDR1 SGHRS, CDR2 YFSETQ. The CDR3 nucleotides read TGCGCCAGCAGCACCGTAGTAAACACTGAAGCTTTCTTT. It codes for CASSTVVNTEAFF.

The CDR3 here is CASSSGTGKMELFF. In DNA, the CDR3 is TGTGCCAGCAGCTCCGGGACAGGCAAAATGGAACTGTTTTTT. The chain employs TRBV13 and TRBJ1-4; 8 positions agree with TRBD1. The ends lost 4 bases at V and 12 bases at J; junction bases unmatched: 10. CDR1 and CDR2 (germline): PRHDT, FYEKMQ (reference sequence). The CDR3 spans 14 residues.

V usage is TRBV5-6 and J usage is TRBJ2-1; no reliable D call. In germline, CDR1 is SGHDT, CDR2 YYEEEE. V lost 3 bases and J lost 8, with 9 bases in between. CDR3 length equals 12 residues. CDR3 residues: CASSSFDYEQFF. The CDR3 coding sequence is TGTGCCAGCAGCTCTTTCGATTATGAGCAGTTCTTC.

This chain links TRBV4-2 with TRBJ1-2; TRBD1 is a possible D gene (5 bases). CDR1 is LGHNA, CDR2 YNFKEQ, per germline. The CDR3 spans 20 residues. Trimming took off 0 bases at V and 0 bases at J, with 23 bases between the two ends. The CDR3 DNA follows: TGTGCCAGCAGCCAAGATCGACCAACCTGGGACGGAAGGACTAACTATGGCTACACCTTC. Its translation is CASSQDRPTWDGRTNYGYTF.

This rearrangement joins TRBV4-3 to TRBJ1-4; D is undetermined. Trimming shortened V by 4 bases and J by 6 bases, and 12 bases separated the two germline ends. The CDR3 contains 14 residues. Germline CDR1 is LGHNA and CDR2 is YSLEER. CDR3 sequence (DNA): TGCGCCAGCAGCCGCGGCGGGTTGGATGAAAAACTGTTTTTT. Residues: CASSRGGLDEKLFF.

This chain uses TRBV24-1 with TRBJ1-2; D not certain. Germline CDR1 reads KGHDR; CDR2 reads SFDVKD. This CDR3 is built from 14 residues. Trimming left V 9 bases short and J 7 bases short, with 20 bases between. The CDR3 region has the DNA TGTGCCACCGCCAAGGGTCAAAGGCTGGGTGGCTACACCTTC. Translating it yields CATAKGQRLGGYTF.

Notes on this clone: Other nucleotide sequences from this sample produce the same CDR3. The chain is built from TRBV4-2 and TRBJ2-1, with D unclear. Germline V gene data show CDR1 as LGHNA and CDR2 as YNFKEQ. This CDR3 contains 13 residues. V dropped 1 base and J dropped 4 bases, with 5 bases sitting between them. For the CDR3, the DNA is TGTGCCAGCAGCCAAGGGTCTTACAATGAGCAGTTCTTC. It translates to CASSQGSYNEQFF.

The rearrangement uses TRBV7-9 and TRBJ2-3; 8 bases fit TRBD2. Germline-derived CDR1 and CDR2 are SEHNR and FQNEAQ (reference sequence). V was pared by 3 bases and J by 1 base, with 15 bases of the junction left unmatched. The CDR3 totals 19 residues. The CDR3 nucleotides are TGTGCCAGCAGCTTTATTTACCAAGCGGGAGCTGATGGCACAGATACGCAGTATTTT. Translation: CASSFIYQAGADGTDTQYF. Complete variable domain (other parts from reference TRBV7-9 and TRBJ2-3): DTGVSQNPRHKITKRGQNVTFRCDPISEHNRLYWYRQTLGQGPEFLTYFQNEAQLEKSRLLSDRFSAERPKGSFSTLEIQRTEQGDSAMYLCASSFIYQAGADGTDTQYFGPGTRLTVL.

The table lists this clone with a count of one. The rearrangement links TRBV3-1 (or the pseudogene TRBV3-2) to TRBJ2-1, with D perhaps TRBD2 (6 bases). CDR1 LGHDT and CDR2 YNNKEL come from the germline V gene (reference sequence). The CDR3 has 15 amino acids. V was trimmed by 3 bases and J by 4 bases, leaving 13 bases between them. Here the CDR3 reads CASSQVTRSYNEQFF. The CDR3 DNA sequence: TGTGCCAGCAGCCAGGTGACTAGGTCTTACAATGAGCAGTTCTTC.

This clone was seen once. The V and J genes are TRBV6-2 or TRBV6-3 and TRBJ1-1; D unresolved. This CDR3 comprises 15 residues. V was clipped by 2 bases and J by 4 bases, with 14 bases between them. The germline V gene has CDR1 MNHEY and CDR2 SVGEGT. This CDR3 is CASSYLRGRSTEAFF. CDR3 coding DNA: TGTGCCAGCAGTTACCTCCGTGGTAGGTCCACTGAAGCTTTCTTT.

The J gene is TRBJ2-1, the V gene TRBV5-1; D gene unclear. The CDR3 totals 16 residues. Germline V lookup: CDR1 SGHRS, CDR2 YFSETQ. The V gene lost 0 bases and the J gene lost 1 base, with 11 bases spanning the gap. CDR3 sequence reads: CASSLAAPGSYNEQFF. For the CDR3, the DNA is TGCGCCAGCAGCTTGGCTGCTCCGGGTTCCTACAATGAGCAGTTCTTC.

DNA of the CDR3: TGTGCCAGCTCAGAAGCTCTCCAAGAGACCCAGTACTTC. Translation gives CASSEALQETQYF. This chain joins TRBV18 and TRBJ2-5; D is uncertain. This CDR3 has 13 residues. Trimming cost V 5 bases and J 1 base, with 8 bases left between them. Germline CDR1 is KGHSH and CDR2 is LQKENI.